This T cell receptor (beta chain) stems from a study of cytomegalovirus exposure and HLA in healthy donors. Findings of the study overall: 150 or so TCR beta chains were listed as cytomegalovirus-associated. Later work found most CMV-associated TCR beta chains apparently HLA-restricted. The productive fraction for most TCR beta V segments was about 90% or about 30% in an earlier analysis.

Per germline, CDR1 SGDLS and CDR2 YYNGEE. The V and J ends lost 3 bases and 2 bases respectively, with 20 bases between them. The CDR3 length is 17 residues. Comment on this clone: Its specificity is not known.

The study ran its PCR with 60 Vbeta and 13 Jbeta primers. Assay used: immunoSEQ multiplex PCR; TCRdb lists only in-frame clones, some missing. The table shows roughly 170,000 clones, with about four fifths occurring only once. The TCR comes from a girl aged 5-17 years in good health and CMV-seropositive. The genes are TRBV9 and TRBJ1-2; tentative D call: TRBD1 (6 bases). Specimen: PBMCs. The CDR3 protein is CASSEGSERTANYGYTF. Here the CDR3 DNA reads TGTGCCAGCAGCGAGGGATCCGAAAGGACAGCAAACTATGGCTACACCTTC. Full variable domain (missing parts from reference TRBV9 and TRBJ1-2): DSGVTQTPKHLITATGQRVTLRCSPRSGDLSVYWYQQSLDQGLQFLIQYYNGEERAKGNILERFSAQQFPDLHSELNLSSLELGDSALYFCASSEGSERTANYGYTFGSGTRLTVV.